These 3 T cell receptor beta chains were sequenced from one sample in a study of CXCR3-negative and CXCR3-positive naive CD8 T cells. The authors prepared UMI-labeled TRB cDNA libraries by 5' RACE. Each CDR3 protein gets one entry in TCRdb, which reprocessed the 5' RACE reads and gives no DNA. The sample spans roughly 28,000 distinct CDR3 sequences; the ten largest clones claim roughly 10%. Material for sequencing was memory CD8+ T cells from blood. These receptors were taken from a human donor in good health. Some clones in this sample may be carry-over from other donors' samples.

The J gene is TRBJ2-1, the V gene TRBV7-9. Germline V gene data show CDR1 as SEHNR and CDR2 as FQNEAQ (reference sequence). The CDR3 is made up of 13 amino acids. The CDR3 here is CASRGDSYNEQFF.

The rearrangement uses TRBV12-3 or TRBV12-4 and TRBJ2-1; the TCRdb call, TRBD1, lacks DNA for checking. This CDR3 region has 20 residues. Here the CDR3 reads CASSNPGTTSTGRSYNEQFF.

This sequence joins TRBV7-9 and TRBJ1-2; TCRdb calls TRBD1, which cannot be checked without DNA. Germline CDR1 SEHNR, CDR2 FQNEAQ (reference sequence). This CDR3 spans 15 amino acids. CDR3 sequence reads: CASSYRDRGVYGYTF.